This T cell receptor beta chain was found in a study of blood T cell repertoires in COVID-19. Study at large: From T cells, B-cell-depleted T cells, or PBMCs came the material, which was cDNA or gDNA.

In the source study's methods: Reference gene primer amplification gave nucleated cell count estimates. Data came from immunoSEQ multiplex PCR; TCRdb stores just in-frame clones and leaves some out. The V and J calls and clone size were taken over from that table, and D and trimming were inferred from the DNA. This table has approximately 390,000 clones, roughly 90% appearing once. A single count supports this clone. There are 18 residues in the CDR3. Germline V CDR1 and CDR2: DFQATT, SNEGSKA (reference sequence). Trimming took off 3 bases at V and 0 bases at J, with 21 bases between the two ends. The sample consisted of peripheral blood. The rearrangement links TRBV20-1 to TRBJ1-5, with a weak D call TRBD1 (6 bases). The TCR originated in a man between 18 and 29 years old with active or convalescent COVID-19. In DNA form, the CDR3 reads TGCAGTGCTAGTTTGGACAGCAAACGAGCTTATAGCAATCAGCCCCAGCATTTT. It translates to CSASLDSKRAYSNQPQHF.